The 21 T cell receptor beta chains below were found in one sample sequenced in a study of T-cell reconstitution after alpha-beta-depleted transplantation in children. During its preparation, the TCRbeta library received unique molecular identifiers. MiXCR was run by TCRdb on the PCR reads, yielding one entry per CDR3 protein. This table holds around 440,000 distinct CDR3 sequences, about a sixth found once. Sequences were derived from PBMCs, mostly from graft donor cells, sampled 360 days after TCRalphabeta/CD19-depleted stem cell transplant. The receptor set was obtained from a boy less than two years old who had a stem cell transplant for Wiskott-Aldrich syndrome, so the T cells may come from the graft donor.

This clonotype was picked up a small number of times. The V call is TRBV7-9, the J call TRBJ2-7; possible D gene TRBD1, 5 bases. V gave up 5 bases and J gave up 3 bases, with 11 bases separating them. Germline V lookup: CDR1 SEHNR, CDR2 FQNEAQ (reference sequence). The CDR3 covers 13 residues. The CDR3 region is CASSRQRGYEQYF. Here the CDR3 DNA reads TGTGCCAGCAGCCGACAGAGAGGCTACGAGCAGTACTTC.

The chain couples TRBV5-1 to TRBJ2-3; 10 bases line up with TRBD2. CDR3 size: 15 residues. Unmatched junction bases numbered 5, after V lost 5 bases and J lost 2 bases. Germline V gives CDR1 SGHRS, CDR2 YFSETQ. In DNA form, the CDR3 reads TGCGCCAGCAGAACTAGCGGGGCTTACACAGATACGCAGTATTTT. Amino acid sequence: CASRTSGAYTDTQYF.

The V call is TRBV5-1, the J call TRBJ1-6; D gene uncertain. In germline, CDR1 is SGHRS, CDR2 YFSETQ. The CDR3 is 13 residues long. The V end was cut by 4 bases, the J end by 6 bases, with 8 bases between. CDR3 sequence: CASSGSFNSPLHF. The CDR3, as DNA: TGCGCCAGCAGCGGAAGTTTTAATTCACCCCTCCACTTT.

This clonotype turned up a few times. This chain connects TRBV7-9 to TRBJ2-3, with unresolved D. Trimming stripped 5 bases from V and 1 base from J, with 10 bases between. Germline V gene sequence: CDR1 SEHNR, CDR2 FQNEAQ (reference sequence). The CDR3 contains 14 residues. The CDR3 bases are TGTGCCAGCAGCCCGAGGTTCGGCACAGATACGCAGTATTTT. Its protein is CASSPRFGTDTQYF. The entire variable domain, with the rest obtained from reference TRBV7-9 and TRBJ2-3, is as follows: DTGVSQNPRHKITKRGQNVTFRCDPISEHNRLYWYRQTLGQGPEFLTYFQNEAQLEKSRLLSDRFSAERPKGSFSTLEIQRTEQGDSAMYLCASSPRFGTDTQYFGPGTRLTVL.

This clonotype showed up just a few times. The rearrangement joins TRBV11-3 to TRBJ2-1; D remains unclear. The CDR3 is 16 residues long. Germline loops: CDR1 SGHNT, CDR2 YENEEA. The germline V and J ends were trimmed by 0 bases and 5 bases, with 14 bases remaining between them. The DNA of the CDR3 is TGTGCCAGCAGCTTAGACGGCGGAGTGGATGACAATGAGCAGTTCTTC. Encoded protein: CASSLDGGVDDNEQFF.

In its sample, this clonotype was seen a few times. The chain employs TRBV20-1 and TRBJ2-3, with D maybe TRBD1 (6 bases). Trimming removed 0 bases at V and 2 bases at J, with 12 bases between. CDR3 length equals 15 residues. The germline V gene encodes CDR1 DFQATT and CDR2 SNEGSKA (reference sequence). CDR3 amino acids: CSARDPRTDTDTQYF. Written as DNA, the CDR3 is TGCAGTGCTAGAGATCCCCGGACAGACACAGATACGCAGTATTTT.

The genes are TRBV5-1 and TRBJ1-2, with D hard to call. V shed 0 bases and J shed 1 base, with 7 bases lying between them. CDR1 is SGHRS and CDR2 is YFSETQ in the germline V gene. The CDR3 has 14 amino acids. This CDR3 is CASSLVGGNYGYTF. The CDR3 nucleotides read TGCGCCAGCAGCTTGGTGGGAGGTAACTATGGCTACACCTTC.

There are a few counts of this clonotype. The chain joins TRBV2 to TRBJ2-7, with D perhaps given as TRBD1 or TRBD2 (5 bases each). Germline assignment: CDR1 SNHLY and CDR2 FYNNEI. Between the trimmed V and J ends, which lost 6 bases and 6 bases, there was a span of 18 bases. The CDR3 is made up of 14 amino acids. The CDR3 loop is CASRAGTLPGEQYF. The CDR3 region has the DNA TGTGCCAGCAGAGCCGGGACCCTCCCCGGCGAGCAGTACTTC.

This clonotype was seen only a few times. The rearrangement joins TRBV20-1 to TRBJ2-1; D gene unclear. V was trimmed by 1 base and J by 7 bases, leaving 8 bases between them. The CDR3 spans 12 residues. Germline V gene data show CDR1 as DFQATT and CDR2 as SNEGSKA (reference sequence). The DNA of the CDR3 is TGCAGTGCTAGAGTTTCAGGAAATGAGCAGTTCTTC. Its translation: CSARVSGNEQFF.

This rearrangement joins TRBV12-3 or TRBV12-4 to TRBJ2-1, with a weak D call TRBD2 (6 bases). V was pared by 4 bases and J by 8 bases, with 27 bases between. The CDR3 spans 18 residues. The CDR3 sequence is CASSWVGSPGLIYDEQFF. CDR3 nucleotide sequence: TGTGCCAGCAGTTGGGTGGGGTCCCCGGGACTGATATACGATGAGCAGTTCTTC.

The CDR3 loop reads CASRRAGAYYNEQFF. CDR3 nucleotide sequence: TGTGCCAGCAGGAGAGCGGGAGCGTACTACAATGAGCAGTTCTTC. V and J are TRBV12-3 or TRBV12-4 and TRBJ2-1, with TRBD2 matching 8 bases. V lost 6 bases to trimming and J lost 3 bases; unmatched junction nucleotides: 7. The CDR3 spans 15 residues.

This clonotype was seen only a few times. This chain joins TRBV20-1 and TRBJ2-7; D remains unclear. Germline V CDR1 and CDR2: DFQATT, SNEGSKA (reference sequence). Trimming removed 6 bases at V and 5 bases at J, with 23 bases between. CDR3 length equals 15 residues. CDR3 sequence: CSAPPMGSFLDEQYF. DNA for the CDR3: TGCAGTGCCCCCCCCATGGGCAGTTTTCTCGACGAGCAGTACTTC.

The sample holds a few counts of this clonotype. This chain joins TRBV24-1 and TRBJ2-7; 9 nucleotides agree with TRBD1. This CDR3 is built from 14 residues. Germline lookup yields CDR1 KGHDR and CDR2 SFDVKD. Trimming cost V 2 bases and J 5 bases; bases outside gene matches: 3. In DNA form, the CDR3 reads TGTGCCACCAGTGATTCCGGGACAGGGAACGAGCAGTACTTC. Its protein is CATSDSGTGNEQYF.

This clonotype was seen a few times. V gene TRBV7-9 combines with J gene TRBJ1-2; 8 nucleotides agree with TRBD1. Germline V gene lookup returns CDR1 SEHNR and CDR2 FQNEAQ (reference sequence). V trimming: 3 bases; J trimming: 4 bases; junction bases outside the gene matches: 7. The CDR3 contains 15 residues. The CDR3 nucleotides are TGTGCCAGCAGCTTGCAGTCAGGGGGCATCTATGGCTACACCTTC. Translating gives CASSLQSGGIYGYTF.

The chain uses TRBV12-3 or TRBV12-4 and TRBJ2-3; D may be TRBD1 or TRBD2 (5 bases each). Trimming took off 2 bases at V and 4 bases at J, with 10 bases between the two ends. This CDR3 is built from 14 residues. In DNA form, the CDR3 reads TGTGCCAGCAGTTTATGGGGGAGCGCAGATACGCAGTATTTT. It yields the protein CASSLWGSADTQYF.

This clonotype was found a few times. The chain couples TRBV11-2 to TRBJ1-2; D possibly corresponds to TRBD1 (5 bases). CDR3 length: 14 residues. CDR1 is SGHAT and CDR2 is FQNNGV in the germline V gene. V lost 4 bases and J lost 4, with 13 bases in between. CDR3 coding DNA: TGTGCCAGCAGCTCTGGGGCAGAGCGCTATGGCTACACCTTC. Its protein is CASSSGAERYGYTF.

This chain links TRBV7-2 with TRBJ2-5, with D perhaps TRBD1 (6 bases). V was shortened by 1 base and J by 5 bases, with 14 bases between the two germline ends. This CDR3 is built from 15 residues. The germline V gene has CDR1 SGHTA and CDR2 FQGNSA. The CDR3 protein is CASSLGAGVRETQYF. The CDR3 nucleotides are TGTGCCAGCAGCTTAGGGGCAGGGGTTCGGGAGACCCAGTACTTC.

V usage is TRBV19 and J usage is TRBJ2-1; TRBD1 aligns across 8 bases. The CDR3 loop spans 12 amino acids. V lost 6 bases and J lost 9; bases outside the gene matches: 4. Germline V CDR1 and CDR2: LNHDA, SQIVND (reference sequence). The CDR3 DNA is TGTGCCAGTAGGGACAGGGTGGGTGAGCAGTTCTTC. Translated, it gives CASRDRVGEQFF.

At least ten counts were recorded for this clonotype. The rearrangement links TRBV12-3 or TRBV12-4 to TRBJ2-1; TRBD1 aligns across 8 bases. V was pared by 5 bases and J by 11 bases, with 14 bases of the junction left unmatched. The CDR3 consists of 15 residues. The CDR3 DNA reads as TGTGCCAGCAGTACCTGGACAGGGAGCACCGTGAAGCAGTTCTTC. Its protein is CASSTWTGSTVKQFF.

This clonotype has just a few counts. The J gene is TRBJ2-5, the V gene TRBV7-9; TRBD2 is a possible D gene (6 bases). The V gene's germline CDR1 is SEHNR and CDR2 FQNEAQ (reference sequence). V lost 5 bases, J lost 5 bases, and 24 bases lay in between. This CDR3 region has 17 residues. CDR3 in DNA: TGTGCCAGCAGCCCCTTCGGCCGGGAGCGCCAAAGGGAGACCCAGTACTTC. Encoded protein: CASSPFGRERQRETQYF.

The chain combines TRBV7-2 with TRBJ2-7, with D possibly being TRBD2 (5 bases). Trimming pared 5 bases from V and 0 bases from J, leaving 17 bases between. Germline CDR1 and CDR2: SGHTA and FQGNSA. The CDR3 contains 16 residues. The CDR3 spells CASSRTSRMNSYEQYF. In nucleotides, the CDR3 is TGTGCCAGCAGCCGGACTTCAAGGATGAACTCCTACGAGCAGTACTTC.